The source of this T cell receptor (beta chain) is a study of blood T cell repertoires in COVID-19. Study-wide background: COVID-19 samples collected from the United States, Italy and Spain covered acute and convalescent phases. In each case, the material was cDNA or gDNA derived from T cells, B-cell-depleted T cells, or PBMCs.

Source study methods: Using reference gene primer amplification, nucleated cell counts were estimated. Data came from immunoSEQ multiplex PCR; TCRdb stores just in-frame clones and leaves some out. That table gives V, J and clone size, and the DNA gave D and trimming. The sample records hundreds of thousands of clones, about 80% being singletons. The CDR3 runs 15 residues. CDR1 is LGHDT, CDR2 YNNKEL, per germline (reference sequence). The J segment lost 3 bases and the V segment lost 6 bases, leaving 6 bases of the junction unmatched. Sequencing input: peripheral blood. The V and J genes are TRBV3-1 (or the pseudogene TRBV3-2) and TRBJ1-5; 9 bases map to TRBD1. The source of this sequence is a woman aged 45 to 65 with acute or convalescent COVID-19. The CDR3 protein is CASSLGTGTNQPQHF. The CDR3 DNA is TGTGCCAGCAGTCTTGGGACAGGGACCAATCAGCCCCAGCATTTT.